The source of this T cell receptor beta chain is a study of T-cell memory formation after mild COVID-19 (dated by TCRdb to 2020 to 2022). Background on the whole study: Most TCR sequence clusters were specific to one of the two donors. Longitudinal TCRalpha and TCRbeta repertoire sequencing tracked T-cell clones expanding and contracting after mild COVID-19 in a couple of donors. Two young, previously healthy adult volunteers, one female and one male, were included in the cohort. Results the study describes overall, beyond this receptor: Clones that contracted from day 15 to 85 showed balanced CD4/CD8 phenotypes, whereas a second wave of clones that expanded from day 15 to 37 leaned towards CD4+. The study included only a couple of mild cases, and larger cohorts that include severe cases with pre-infection samples were judged to be necessary. Some responding clones were found in pre-infection memory, which suggests that pre-existing cross-reactive memory T cells took part in the SARS-CoV-2 response. SARS-CoV-2 specificity of the second-wave clones peaking on day 37 was not confirmed. Contracting CD4+ clones turned up mainly in the CM and EM memory subsets, whereas EMRA was where CD8+ clones were enriched.

As regards this clonotype: Its antigen remains unidentified. Base-call qualities are not available, and no considerably larger clone is one nucleotide away.

According to the germline V gene (reference sequence), CDR1 reads DFQATT and CDR2 reads SNEGSKA. The V end gives up 5 bases and the J end 6 bases, leaving 5 bases in the junction not matched to a gene. The CDR3 covers 14 residues, taking in both the cysteine and the phenylalanine. Of all the DNA, just the CDR3 is kept, 42 bases in frame from base 1. TCRdb lists the instrument as Illumina NovaSeq 6000. cDNA libraries for TCRalpha and TCRbeta were prepared by 5'RACE using constant-segment primers, with sample barcodes and unique molecular identifiers added. RNA was extracted from every sample with Trizol reagent. The libraries were amplified in two PCR steps, and the second step added a second sample barcode and Illumina TruSeq adapters. The libraries were sequenced on an Illumina NovaSeq using 2 x 150 bp paired-end reads. The original methods were these. The reads were demultiplexed and collapsed into UMI-guided consensus sequences using migec v1.2.7. Using mixcr v2.1.11, the UMI consensuses were aligned to TRA and TRB V and J templates and assembled into clonotypes. Clonotypes were classified as expanded or contracted when called significant by both edgeR and NoisET, with noise models trained on biological replicates. For edgeR calls, a false discovery rate-adjusted p below 0.01 and a log2 fold-change threshold of 1 were applied. As an exploratory analysis of dynamics, max-normalized trajectories of the 1000 most abundant clonotypes were examined by PCA with hierarchical clustering. Each responding clone was given a CD4 or CD8 phenotype based on the CD4+ and CD8+ repertoires, which had been sequenced separately. The public sequencing data were trimmed at Q25 with fastp and processed into clonotypes with MiXCR by TCRdb, which kept only in-frame beta chains. Every distinct CDR3 protein forms one entry, paired with its most common genes and DNA. The V and J calls reflect TCRdb's pipeline rather than the authors' work. The sample table shows tens of thousands of distinct CDR3 sequences, and approximately 15% are seen once. Jointly, the top ten make up roughly 33% of the sample.

Ficoll-Paque density gradient centrifugation was the method used to isolate PBMCs. This sequence uses TRBV20-1 and TRBJ2-1; 12 central nucleotides agree with TRBD2. The sequence derives from an adult woman who had mild COVID-19 (a few samples of this study predate the infection). The sample titles of this study are shuffled in the database, so cell type and time point are left out; the donor was told from shared clones. The sample comprised PBMCs or a T cell subset sorted from them (not recorded which). The CDR3 protein is CSAPSGRAPNEQFF. The DNA reads TGCAGTGCTCCTAGCGGGAGGGCTCCCAATGAGCAGTTCTTC.